The T cell receptor beta chain under discussion was sequenced for a study of blood T cell repertoires in COVID-19. Study-wide context: Specimens from acute and convalescent COVID-19 originated in the United States, Italy and Spain. From T cells, B-cell-depleted T cells, or PBMCs came the material, which was cDNA or gDNA.

Authors' analysis steps: By means of reference gene primer amplification, nucleated cell counts were estimated. Data came from immunoSEQ multiplex PCR; TCRdb stores just in-frame clones and leaves some out. The DNA was the basis for D and trimming; V, J and clone size are from that table. The sample holds fewer than 200,000 clones; approximately 83% are singletons and the top ten take roughly a tenth. V dropped 3 bases and J dropped 4; count of bases not matched to a gene: 4. This CDR3 has 15 residues. Germline CDR1 reads SGHNT; CDR2 reads YYREEE (reference sequence). The V gene is TRBV5-4, the J gene TRBJ2-7; 13 bases map to TRBD2. Input material: peripheral blood. This clonotype originated in a man aged 70-80 years with active or convalescent COVID-19. CDR3 bases: TGTGCCAGCAGCTCCAGGACTAGCGGGGGATACGAGCAGTACTTC. Protein product: CASSSRTSGGYEQYF.